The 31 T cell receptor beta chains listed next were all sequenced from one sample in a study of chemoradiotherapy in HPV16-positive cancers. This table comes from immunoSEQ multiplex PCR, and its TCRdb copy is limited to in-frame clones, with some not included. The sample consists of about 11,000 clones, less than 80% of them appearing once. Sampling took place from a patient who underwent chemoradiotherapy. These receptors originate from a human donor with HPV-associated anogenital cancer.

CDR3 region: CASSVRGNYGYTF. DNA of the CDR3: TGTGCCAGCAGCGTCAGGGGGAACTATGGCTACACCTTC. The chain employs TRBV9 and TRBJ1-2, with 7 nucleotides matching TRBD1. There are 13 residues in the CDR3. With V trimmed by 2 bases and J by 2 bases, 0 bases remained unmatched. The germline V gene has CDR1 SGDLS and CDR2 YYNGEE.

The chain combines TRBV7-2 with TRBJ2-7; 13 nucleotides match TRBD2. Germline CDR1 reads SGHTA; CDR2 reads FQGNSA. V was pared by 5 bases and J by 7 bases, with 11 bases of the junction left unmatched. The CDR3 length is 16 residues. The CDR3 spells CASSRWTSGRLREQYF. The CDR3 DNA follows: TGTGCCAGCAGCCGATGGACTAGCGGGAGATTGAGAGAGCAGTACTTC.

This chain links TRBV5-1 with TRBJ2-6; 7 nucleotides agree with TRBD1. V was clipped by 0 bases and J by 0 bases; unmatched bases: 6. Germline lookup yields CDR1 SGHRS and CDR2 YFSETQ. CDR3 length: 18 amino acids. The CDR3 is CASSLERTGLSGANVLTF. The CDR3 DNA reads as TGCGCCAGCAGCTTGGAAAGGACAGGACTCTCTGGGGCCAACGTCCTGACTTTC.

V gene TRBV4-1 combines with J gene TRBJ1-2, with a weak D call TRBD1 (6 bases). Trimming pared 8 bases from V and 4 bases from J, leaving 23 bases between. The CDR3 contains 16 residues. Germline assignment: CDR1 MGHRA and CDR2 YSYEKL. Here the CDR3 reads CASRRGRGGNFYGYTF. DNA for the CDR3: TGCGCCAGCCGGCGGGGCAGGGGAGGGAACTTCTATGGCTACACCTTC.

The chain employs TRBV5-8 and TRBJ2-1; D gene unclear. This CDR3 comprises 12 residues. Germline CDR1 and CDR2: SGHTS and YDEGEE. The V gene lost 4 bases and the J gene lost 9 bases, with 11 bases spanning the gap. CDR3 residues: CASSLAEFEQFF. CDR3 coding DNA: TGTGCCAGCAGCCTCGCGGAGTTTGAGCAGTTCTTC. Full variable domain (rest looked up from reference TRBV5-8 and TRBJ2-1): EAGVTQSPTHLIKTRGQQATLRCSPISGHTSVYWYQQALGLGLQFLLWYDEGEERNRGNFPPRFSGRQFPNYSSELNVNALELEDSALYLCASSLAEFEQFFGPGTRLTVL.

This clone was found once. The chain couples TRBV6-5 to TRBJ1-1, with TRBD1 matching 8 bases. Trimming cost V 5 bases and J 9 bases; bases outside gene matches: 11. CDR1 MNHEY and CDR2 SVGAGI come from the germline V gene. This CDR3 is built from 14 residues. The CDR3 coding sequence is TGTGCCAGCAGTCTCGGACAGGGAGGGACCAAAGCTTTCTTT. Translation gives CASSLGQGGTKAFF.

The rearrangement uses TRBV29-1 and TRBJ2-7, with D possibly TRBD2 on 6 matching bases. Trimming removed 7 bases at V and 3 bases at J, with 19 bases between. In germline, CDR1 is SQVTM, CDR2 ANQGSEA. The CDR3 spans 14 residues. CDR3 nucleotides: TGCAGCGCGACATCTGGGAGTAGCGGCTACGAGCAGTACTTC. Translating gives CSATSGSSGYEQYF.

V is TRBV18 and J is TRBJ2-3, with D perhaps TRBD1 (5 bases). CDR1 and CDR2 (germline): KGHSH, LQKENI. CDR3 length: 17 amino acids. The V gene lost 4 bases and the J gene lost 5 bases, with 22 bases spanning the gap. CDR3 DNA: TGTGCCAGCTCACGGGTTACCAACCAGGGCCTAGGAGATACGCAGTATTTT. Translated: CASSRVTNQGLGDTQYF.

The CDR3 DNA is TGCAGTGCTAGGGGGTCAGGTGAAGCTTTCTTT. It translates to CSARGSGEAFF. The chain combines TRBV20-1 with TRBJ1-1; D not certain. The CDR3 consists of 11 residues. Between the trimmed V and J ends, which lost 3 bases and 7 bases, there was a span of 9 bases. From germline, CDR1 is DFQATT and CDR2 SNEGSKA (reference sequence).

Written as DNA, the CDR3 is TGTGCCACCAGCAGTCCCCTGAGGGGGGGCACAGATACGCAGTATTTT. Residues: CATSSPLRGGTDTQYF. This chain links TRBV15 with TRBJ2-3; the D call may be TRBD1 or TRBD2 (6 bases each). The V gene lost 3 bases and the J gene lost 1 base, with 14 bases spanning the gap. The CDR3 is 16 residues long. Germline-derived CDR1 and CDR2 are LNHNV and YYDKDF (reference sequence).

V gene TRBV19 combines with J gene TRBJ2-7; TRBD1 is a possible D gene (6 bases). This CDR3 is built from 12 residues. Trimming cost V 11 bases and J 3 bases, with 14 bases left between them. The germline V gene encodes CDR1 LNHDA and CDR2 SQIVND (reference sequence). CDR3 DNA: TGTGCCGTTAGGGACACCGGCTACGAGCAGTACTTC. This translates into CAVRDTGYEQYF.

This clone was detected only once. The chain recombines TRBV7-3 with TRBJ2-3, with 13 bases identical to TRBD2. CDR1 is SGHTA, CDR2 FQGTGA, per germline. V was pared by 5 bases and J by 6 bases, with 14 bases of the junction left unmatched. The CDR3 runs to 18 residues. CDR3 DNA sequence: TGTGCCAGCAGCCCCGGACTAGCGGGAGAGGGGGTAAGGGATACGCAGTATTTT. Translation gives CASSPGLAGEGVRDTQYF.

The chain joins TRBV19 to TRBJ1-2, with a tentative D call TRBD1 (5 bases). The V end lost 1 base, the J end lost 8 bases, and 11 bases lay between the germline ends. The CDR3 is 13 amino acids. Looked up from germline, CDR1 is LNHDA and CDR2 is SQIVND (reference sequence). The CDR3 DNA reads TGTGCCAGTAGTATAGCGACAGTTGGCGGCTACACCTTC. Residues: CASSIATVGGYTF.

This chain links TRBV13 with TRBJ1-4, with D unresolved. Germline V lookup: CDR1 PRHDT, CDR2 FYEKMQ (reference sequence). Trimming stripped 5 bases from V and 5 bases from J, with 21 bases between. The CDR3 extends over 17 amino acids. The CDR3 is CASSRVLSKEDNEKLFF. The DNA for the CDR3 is TGTGCCAGCAGCCGCGTGTTGTCCAAGGAGGACAATGAAAAACTGTTTTTT.

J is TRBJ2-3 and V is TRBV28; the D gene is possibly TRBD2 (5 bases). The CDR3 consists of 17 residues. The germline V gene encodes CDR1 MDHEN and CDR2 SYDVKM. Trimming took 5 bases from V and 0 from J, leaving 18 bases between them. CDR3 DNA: TGTGCCAGCAGTGCGTCCTTGGGCGGAGGAAGCACAGATACGCAGTATTTT. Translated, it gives CASSASLGGGSTDTQYF.

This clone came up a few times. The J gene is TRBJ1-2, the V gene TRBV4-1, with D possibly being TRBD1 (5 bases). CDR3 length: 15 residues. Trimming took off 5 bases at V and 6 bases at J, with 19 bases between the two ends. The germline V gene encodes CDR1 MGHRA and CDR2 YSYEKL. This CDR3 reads CASSTPLARENGYTF. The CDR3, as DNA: TGCGCCAGCAGCACTCCCCTGGCCAGGGAGAATGGCTACACCTTC.

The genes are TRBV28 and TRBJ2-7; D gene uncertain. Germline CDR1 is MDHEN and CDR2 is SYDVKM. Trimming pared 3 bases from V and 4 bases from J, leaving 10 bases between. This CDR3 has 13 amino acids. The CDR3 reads CASSFGKAYEQYV. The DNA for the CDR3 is TGTGCCAGCAGTTTTGGAAAGGCTTACGAGCAGTACGTC.

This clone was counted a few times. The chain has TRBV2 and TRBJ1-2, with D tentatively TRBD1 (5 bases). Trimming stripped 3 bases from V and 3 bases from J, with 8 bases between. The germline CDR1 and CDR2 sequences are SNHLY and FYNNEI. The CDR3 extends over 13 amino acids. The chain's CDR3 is CASSDDSDYGYTF. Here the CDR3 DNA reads TGTGCCAGCAGTGACGACAGTGACTATGGCTACACCTTC.

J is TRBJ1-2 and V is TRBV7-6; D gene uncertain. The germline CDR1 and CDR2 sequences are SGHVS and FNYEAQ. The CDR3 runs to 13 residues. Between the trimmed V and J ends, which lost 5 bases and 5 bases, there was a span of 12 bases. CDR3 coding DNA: TGTGCCAGCAGCACCCGTGGTGGGTATGGCTACACCTTC. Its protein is CASSTRGGYGYTF.

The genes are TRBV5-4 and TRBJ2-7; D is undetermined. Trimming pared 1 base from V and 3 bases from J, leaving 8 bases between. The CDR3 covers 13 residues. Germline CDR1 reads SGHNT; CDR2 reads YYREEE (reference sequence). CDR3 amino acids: CASSLPELYEQYF. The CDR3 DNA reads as TGTGCCAGCAGCTTGCCAGAGCTCTACGAGCAGTACTTC.

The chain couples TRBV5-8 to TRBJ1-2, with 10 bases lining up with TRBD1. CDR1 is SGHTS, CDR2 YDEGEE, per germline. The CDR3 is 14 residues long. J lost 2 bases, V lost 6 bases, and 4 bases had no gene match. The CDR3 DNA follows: TGTGCCAGCATTCGGGGACAGGGGAACTATGGCTACACCTTC. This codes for CASIRGQGNYGYTF.

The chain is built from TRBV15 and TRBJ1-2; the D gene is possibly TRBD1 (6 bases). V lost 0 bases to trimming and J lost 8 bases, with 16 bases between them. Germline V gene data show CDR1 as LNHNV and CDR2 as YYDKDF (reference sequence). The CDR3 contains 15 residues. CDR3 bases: TGTGCCACCAGCAGAGATCCCCCGGGGGCGAGGGGCTACACCTTC. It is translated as CATSRDPPGARGYTF.

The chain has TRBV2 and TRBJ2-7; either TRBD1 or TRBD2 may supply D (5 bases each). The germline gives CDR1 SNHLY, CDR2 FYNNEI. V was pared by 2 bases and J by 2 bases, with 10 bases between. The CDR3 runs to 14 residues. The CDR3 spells CASSESRGPYEQYF. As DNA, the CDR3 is TGTGCCAGCAGTGAATCTAGGGGACCCTACGAGCAGTACTTC.

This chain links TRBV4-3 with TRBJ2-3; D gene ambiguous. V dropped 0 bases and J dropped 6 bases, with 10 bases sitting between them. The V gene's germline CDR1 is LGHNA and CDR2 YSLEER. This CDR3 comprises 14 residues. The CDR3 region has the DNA TGCGCCAGCAGCCAAGATTCGAGTAGGGATACGCAGTATTTT. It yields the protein CASSQDSSRDTQYF.

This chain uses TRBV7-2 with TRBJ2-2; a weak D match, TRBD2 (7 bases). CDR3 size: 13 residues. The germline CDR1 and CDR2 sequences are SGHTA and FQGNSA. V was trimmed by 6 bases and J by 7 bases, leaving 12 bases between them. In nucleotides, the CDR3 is TGTGCCAGCAGGCCGGGGGGCGTCGGGGAGCTGTTTTTT. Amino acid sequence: CASRPGGVGELFF.

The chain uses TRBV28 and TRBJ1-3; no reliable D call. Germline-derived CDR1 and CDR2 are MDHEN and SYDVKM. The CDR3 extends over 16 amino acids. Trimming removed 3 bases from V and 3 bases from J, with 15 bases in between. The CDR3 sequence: CASSFGQAGRGNTIYF. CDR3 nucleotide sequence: TGTGCCAGCAGTTTCGGTCAGGCAGGTCGTGGAAACACCATATATTTT.

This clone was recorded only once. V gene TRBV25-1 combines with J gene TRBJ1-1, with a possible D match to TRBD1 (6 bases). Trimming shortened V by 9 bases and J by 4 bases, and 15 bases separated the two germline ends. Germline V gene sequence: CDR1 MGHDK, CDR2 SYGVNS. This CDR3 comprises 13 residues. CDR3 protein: CASRVQGGTEAFF. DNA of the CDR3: TGTGCCAGTAGAGTACAGGGTGGCACTGAAGCTTTCTTT.

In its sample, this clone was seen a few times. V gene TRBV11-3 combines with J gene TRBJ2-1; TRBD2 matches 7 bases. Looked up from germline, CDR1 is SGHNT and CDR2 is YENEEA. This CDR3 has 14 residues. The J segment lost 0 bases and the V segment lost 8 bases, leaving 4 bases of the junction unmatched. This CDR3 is CASLGGNSYNEQFF. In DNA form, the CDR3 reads TGTGCCAGCCTCGGGGGGAACTCCTACAATGAGCAGTTCTTC. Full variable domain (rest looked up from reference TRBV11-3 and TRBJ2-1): EAGVVQSPRYKIIEKKQPVAFWCNPISGHNTLYWYLQNLGQGPELLIRYENEEAVDDSQLPKDRFSAERLKGVDSTLKIQPAELGDSAVYLCASLGGNSYNEQFFGPGTRLTVL.

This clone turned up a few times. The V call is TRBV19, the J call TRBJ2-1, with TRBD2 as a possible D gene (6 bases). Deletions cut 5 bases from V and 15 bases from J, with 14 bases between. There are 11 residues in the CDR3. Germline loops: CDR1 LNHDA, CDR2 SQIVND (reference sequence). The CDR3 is CASSDGGSAFF. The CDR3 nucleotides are TGTGCCAGTAGTGATGGAGGGAGCGCGTTCTTC.

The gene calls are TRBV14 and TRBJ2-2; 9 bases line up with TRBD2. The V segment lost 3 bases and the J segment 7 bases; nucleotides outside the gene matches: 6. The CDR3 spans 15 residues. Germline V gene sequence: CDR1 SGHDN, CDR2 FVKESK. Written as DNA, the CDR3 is TGTGCCAGCAGCCATAGCGGGAGAGCGGGCGGGGAGCTGTTTTTT. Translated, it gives CASSHSGRAGGELFF.

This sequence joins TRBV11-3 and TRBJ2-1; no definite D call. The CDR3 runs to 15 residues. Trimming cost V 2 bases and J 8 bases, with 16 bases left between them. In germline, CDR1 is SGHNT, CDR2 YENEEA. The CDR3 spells CASSLWAPPQDEQFF. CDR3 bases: TGTGCCAGCAGCTTATGGGCGCCACCTCAAGATGAGCAGTTCTTC.